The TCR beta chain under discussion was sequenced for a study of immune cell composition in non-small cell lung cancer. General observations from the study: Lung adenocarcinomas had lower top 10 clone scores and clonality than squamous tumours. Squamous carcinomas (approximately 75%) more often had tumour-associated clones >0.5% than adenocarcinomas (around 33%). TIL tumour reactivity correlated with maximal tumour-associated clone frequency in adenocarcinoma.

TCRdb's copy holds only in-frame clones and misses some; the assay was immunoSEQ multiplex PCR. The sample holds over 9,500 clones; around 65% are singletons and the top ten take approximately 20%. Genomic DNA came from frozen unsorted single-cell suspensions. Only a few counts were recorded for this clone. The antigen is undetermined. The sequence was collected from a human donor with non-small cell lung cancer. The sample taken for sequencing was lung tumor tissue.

The CDR3 bases are TGCGCCAGCAGCCACGGACAGGGAAGTAACTATGGCTACACCTTC. It codes for CASSHGQGSNYGYTF. The chain combines TRBV4-3 with TRBJ1-2; 8 bases map to TRBD1. The CDR3 is 15 amino acids. From germline, CDR1 is LGHNA and CDR2 YSLEER. Unmatched junction bases numbered 4, after V lost 3 bases and J lost 1 base.